The text below deals with one TCR beta chain. Sample-barcoded 5' priming and a J-beta primer mix drove a second PCR of about 7 to 11 cycles. TCRdb processed the 5' RACE reads anew with MiXCR; each CDR3 protein has one entry. The table shows roughly 800,000 distinct CDR3 sequences, with about 62% occurring only once. These data are taken from a study of blood T cells in healthy people across ages. This sequence originates from a man younger than 40 in good health. The specimen was blood.

The CDR3 protein is CASSFVIGPPQETQYF. CDR3 coding DNA: TGTGCCAGCAGCTTCGTCATTGGACCCCCTCAAGAGACCCAGTACTTC. This chain joins TRBV7-6 and TRBJ2-4, with unresolved D. The J call may be faulty, since TRBJ2-5 better matches the DNA end. Germline CDR1 is SGHVS and CDR2 is FNYEAQ. This CDR3 spans 16 amino acids.